This entry lists 21 T cell receptor beta chains sequenced from one sample in a study of metastatic and nonmetastatic thyroid tumors. Each patient went into thyroid surgery without having received any treatment. From the PCR reads, TCRdb re-called clones with MiXCR. This sample has fewer than 40,000 clones; roughly 22% occur once, and the top ten carry about 3%. Sequencing was performed on tumor tissue. Receptor source: a male donor with papillary thyroid cancer or a benign thyroid nodule (not recorded which). Some clones in this sample may be carry-over from other donors' samples.

There are many counts of this clone. The chain combines TRBV7-8 with TRBJ2-1; tentatively, D is TRBD2 (5 bases). V lost 5 bases and J 6 bases, leaving 20 bases between the germline ends. Germline CDR1 and CDR2: SGHVS and FQNEAQ. The CDR3 runs 16 residues. The CDR3 here is CASSPVVGGSPNEQFF. In DNA form, the CDR3 reads TGTGCCAGCAGCCCAGTCGTGGGTGGGAGCCCCAATGAGCAGTTCTTC. The variable domain in full, completed from reference TRBV7-8 and TRBJ2-1, reads GAGVSQSPRYKVAKRGQDVALRCDPISGHVSLFWYQQALGQGPEFLTYFQNEAQLDKSGLPSDRFFAERPEGSVSTLKIQRTQQEDSAVYLCASSPVVGGSPNEQFFGPGTRLTVL.

CDR3 bases: TGCAGTGCTAGAGACGTAGCGGGGACTTCCTACGAGCAGTACTTC. This translates into CSARDVAGTSYEQYF. The chain uses TRBV20-1 and TRBJ2-7; 8 bases map to TRBD2. Per germline, CDR1 DFQATT and CDR2 SNEGSKA (reference sequence). The CDR3 is 15 residues long. Losses at the gene ends were 0 bases for V and 1 base for J; bases not matched to a gene: 5.

This clone was picked up many times. This could be a read error, since a much larger clone is one nucleotide away. The chain is built from TRBV2 and TRBJ1-1, with no clear D. Germline V gives CDR1 SNHLY, CDR2 FYNNEI. CDR3 size: 10 residues. The CDR3 nucleotides read TGTGCCAGCGGTAACATTGAAGCTTTCTTT. Translating it yields CASGNIEAFF.

This clone has more than one count but fewer than ten. Since no conserved phenylalanine or tryptophan closes the CDR3, a read error is the likely cause. This chain links TRBV20-1 with TRBJ1-1, with no clear D. Trimming took off 5 bases at V and 1 base at J, with 11 bases between the two ends. Per the germline V gene, CDR1 is DFQATT and CDR2 is SNEGSKA (reference sequence). The CDR3 is 13 amino acids. The CDR3 sequence is CSAAQWWNTEAFV. The DNA of the CDR3 is TGCAGTGCTGCCCAGTGGTGGAACACTGAAGCTTTCGTT.

This clone has only a few counts. With a much larger clone just one base away, this may be a read error. The chain carries TRBV10-2 and TRBJ1-1, with D uncertain. The CDR3 runs 13 residues. Looked up from germline, CDR1 is WSHSY and CDR2 is SAAADI. Trimming pared 6 bases from V and 6 bases from J, leaving 14 bases between. The CDR3 DNA follows: TGCGCCAGCAGGGAACTGAATACCCCTGAAGCTTTCTTT. Its protein is CASRELNTPEAFF.

This clone was detected many times. The chain couples TRBV6-1 to TRBJ2-5, with 10 bases identical to TRBD1. Germline CDR1 reads MNHNS; CDR2 reads SASEGT. This CDR3 has 13 amino acids. The ends lost 11 bases at V and 2 bases at J; junction bases unmatched: 5. The CDR3 loop is CAGGDRGQETQYF. The CDR3 coding sequence is TGTGCCGGGGGGGACAGGGGTCAAGAGACCCAGTACTTC.

This clone occurred many times. The chain employs TRBV20-1 and TRBJ2-3; 9 nucleotides line up with TRBD2. In germline, CDR1 is DFQATT, CDR2 SNEGSKA (reference sequence). Trimming took 5 bases from V and 4 from J; bases not matched to a gene: 1. The CDR3 covers 12 residues. CDR3 coding DNA: TGCAGTGCTCGGACTAGCGCAGATACGCAGTATTTT. Amino acids: CSARTSADTQYF.

The chain uses TRBV30 and TRBJ1-2; tentatively, D is TRBD1 (5 bases). Trimming left V 1 base short and J 4 bases short, with 13 bases between. CDR1 and CDR2 from the germline V gene are GTSNPN and SVGIG (reference sequence). The CDR3 length is 14 residues. CDR3 sequence: CAWSGGLFSYGYTF. CDR3 nucleotide sequence: TGTGCCTGGAGTGGGGGACTGTTTAGCTATGGCTACACCTTC.

This clone was seen many times. The rearrangement uses TRBV6-6 and TRBJ1-3; D is undetermined. From germline, CDR1 is MNHNY and CDR2 SVGAGI (reference sequence). The V end was cut by 0 bases, the J end by 0 bases, with 9 bases between. The CDR3 is 16 amino acids. CDR3 region: CASSYSRPSSGNTIYF. The CDR3 nucleotides read TGTGCCAGCAGTTACTCGAGGCCTAGCTCTGGAAACACCATATATTTT.

This clone has only a few counts. One junction end disagrees with the germline gene, perhaps due to a read error. This sequence joins TRBV12-3 or TRBV12-4 and TRBJ1-4; possibly TRBD1 for D (6 bases). CDR3 length equals 13 residues. The CDR3 reads CASSLTTGEKLLF. CDR3 DNA sequence: TGTGCCAGCAGTTTGACGACAGGTGAAAAACTGCTTTTT.

This clone is medium-sized within its sample. An end of the junction does not agree with germline; a read error may underlie this. The chain couples TRBV28 to TRBJ1-6; D is unresolved. Germline V gene sequence: CDR1 MDHEN, CDR2 SYDVKM. The CDR3 totals 16 residues. CDR3 bases: TGTGCCAGCAGTCCTCGGGAAGGGTACTATGATTCACCCCTCCACTTT. It specifies CASSPREGYYDSPLHF.

The sample holds many counts of this clone. The chain has TRBV20-1 and TRBJ1-4; D gene unclear. V lost 1 base, J lost 4 bases, and 13 bases lay in between. This CDR3 spans 15 amino acids. CDR1 and CDR2 (germline): DFQATT, SNEGSKA (reference sequence). In nucleotides, the CDR3 is TGCAGTGCTAGAGCCTCCGGGAACTATAATGAAAAACTGTTTTTT. Amino acids: CSARASGNYNEKLFF.

This clone was detected only a few times. This sequence joins TRBV6-2 or TRBV6-3 and TRBJ2-7; 10 nucleotides align to TRBD1. CDR3 length: 15 amino acids. The V and J ends lost 6 bases and 3 bases, in that order; junction bases with no gene match: 8. CDR1 MNHEY and CDR2 SVGEGT come from the germline V gene. DNA for the CDR3: TGTGCCAGCAGACCCGGAGGACAGGGGGTCTACGAGCAGTACTTC. It is translated as CASRPGGQGVYEQYF.

Many counts were recorded for this clone. The chain couples TRBV20-1 to TRBJ2-1; D uncertain. The germline gives CDR1 DFQATT, CDR2 SNEGSKA (reference sequence). Trimming left V 6 bases short and J 4 bases short, with 4 bases between. This CDR3 comprises 10 residues. DNA of the CDR3: TGCAGTGCCCGTTACAATGAGCAGTTCTTC. Amino acids: CSARYNEQFF.

This clone was observed many times. One junction end disagrees with the germline gene, perhaps due to a read error. Other DNA sequences in the same sample also yield this CDR3. The V gene is TRBV27, the J gene TRBJ1-5; D is unclear. The CDR3 spans 14 residues. The V gene's germline CDR1 is MNHEY and CDR2 SMNVEV (reference sequence). This CDR3 is CASSLHSSDQPQHF. The DNA for the CDR3 is TGTGCCAGCAGTCTACACAGTAGCGATCAGCCCCAGCATTTT.

This clone was counted at least ten times. The chain carries TRBV5-1 and TRBJ2-4; TRBD2 matches at 7 bases. Germline V gene sequence: CDR1 SGHRS, CDR2 YFSETQ. The CDR3 sequence is 14 residues long. The trim removed 0 bases at V and 8 bases at J, leaving 5 bases unmatched. The CDR3 region has the DNA TGCGCCAGCAGCTTGGTCGGGGGGTTTCACATTCAGTACTTC. This codes for CASSLVGGFHIQYF.

The V call is TRBV4-2, the J call TRBJ2-2; perhaps TRBD1 as D (5 bases). This CDR3 comprises 16 residues. In germline, CDR1 is LGHNA, CDR2 YNFKEQ. The V and J ends lost 3 bases and 2 bases respectively, with 13 bases between them. The CDR3 reads CASSHSTDSNTGELFF. CDR3 DNA: TGTGCCAGCAGCCATTCAACCGACAGTAACACCGGGGAGCTGTTTTTT.

The table lists this clone with a count of one. The rearrangement joins TRBV20-1 to TRBJ2-3; perhaps TRBD2 as D (6 bases). Between the trimmed V and J ends, which lost 2 bases and 7 bases, there was a span of 16 bases. Germline V gene sequence: CDR1 DFQATT, CDR2 SNEGSKA (reference sequence). The CDR3 runs 14 residues. The CDR3 here is CSARPPQRAHTQYF. The CDR3 coding sequence is TGCAGTGCTAGACCTCCACAGCGGGCTCATACGCAGTATTTT.

At least ten counts were recorded for this clone. The chain uses TRBV20-1 and TRBJ2-2; TRBD2 agrees at 7 bases. The junction had 11 bases not matched to a gene; V was cut back by 0 bases and J by 4 bases. Germline V gene data show CDR1 as DFQATT and CDR2 as SNEGSKA (reference sequence). There are 17 residues in the CDR3. Here the CDR3 reads CSARDPGGRGVTGELFF. DNA for the CDR3: TGCAGTGCTAGAGATCCCGGCGGGAGAGGTGTCACCGGGGAGCTGTTTTTT.

This sequence joins TRBV5-1 and TRBJ2-2, with unresolved D. Germline V lookup: CDR1 SGHRS, CDR2 YFSETQ. V lost 5 bases and J lost 5, with 10 bases in between. The length of the CDR3 is 13 residues. CDR3: CASSLLATGELFF. The CDR3 nucleotides are TGCGCCAGCAGTTTATTGGCGACCGGGGAGCTGTTTTTT. The variable domain in full, completed from reference TRBV5-1 and TRBJ2-2, reads KAGVTQTPRYLIKTRGQQVTLSCSPISGHRSVSWYQQTPGQGLQFLFEYFSETQRNKGNFPGRFSGRQFSNSRSEMNVSTLELGDSALYLCASSLLATGELFFGEGSRLTVL.

Concerning this clone itself: A clone one base away is much larger, so this may be a read error. This rearrangement joins TRBV28 to TRBJ2-5, with D perhaps given as TRBD1 or TRBD2 (5 bases each). The V gene lost 2 bases and the J gene lost 5 bases, with 18 bases spanning the gap. This CDR3 spans 16 amino acids. Germline V lookup: CDR1 MDHEN, CDR2 SYDVKM. In DNA form, the CDR3 reads TGTGCCAGCAGTTTAAAAAGGGACCCCAGGCCGGAGACCCAGTACTTC. Amino acid sequence: CASSLKRDPRPETQYF.